This T cell receptor (beta chain) was obtained from a study of regulatory T cells in long-lasting Graves disease. Losses at the gene ends were 2 bases for V and 9 bases for J; bases not matched to a gene: 13. This CDR3 has 17 amino acids. In germline, CDR1 is DFQATT, CDR2 SNEGSKA (reference sequence). Arm-PCR of CDR3 regions with iRepertoire HTBI primers generated TCR beta libraries. TCRdb fed the multiplex PCR reads into MiXCR, producing one record per CDR3 protein. The table includes about 620,000 distinct CDR3 sequences, around 17% detected once. The sample holds one count of this clonotype. Stated time point: newly diagnosed GD, antithyroid drugs for less than 3 months. RNA from PBMCs was the source of the TCR library. The sample also formed part of further work on T cells in Graves' hyperthyroidism and ophthalmopathy.

This clonotype was sampled from a woman between 25 and 40 years old with Graves disease. This specimen consisted of peripheral blood mononuclear cells (PBMCs), obtained at new diagnosis, from a patient treated with antithyroid drugs. V usage is TRBV20-1 and J usage is TRBJ2-1; 13 bases map to TRBD2. CDR3 region: CSARYLGTSGVNGEQFF. The CDR3 bases are TGCAGTGCTAGATATCTGGGGACTAGCGGGGTGAACGGTGAGCAGTTCTTC.